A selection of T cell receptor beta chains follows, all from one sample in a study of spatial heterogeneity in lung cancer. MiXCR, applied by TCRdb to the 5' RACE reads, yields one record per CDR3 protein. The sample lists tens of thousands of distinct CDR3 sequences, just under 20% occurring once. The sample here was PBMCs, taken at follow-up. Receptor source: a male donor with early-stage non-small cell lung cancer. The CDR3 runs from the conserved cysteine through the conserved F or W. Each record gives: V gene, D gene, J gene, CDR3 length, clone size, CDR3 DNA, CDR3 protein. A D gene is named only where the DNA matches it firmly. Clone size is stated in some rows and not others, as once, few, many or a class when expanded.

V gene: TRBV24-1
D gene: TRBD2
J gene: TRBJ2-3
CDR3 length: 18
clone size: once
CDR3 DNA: TGTGCCACCAGTGATACCCTCCTAGCGGGAGGGCCAACAGAAACGCAGTATTTT
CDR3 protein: CATSDTLLAGGPTETQYF

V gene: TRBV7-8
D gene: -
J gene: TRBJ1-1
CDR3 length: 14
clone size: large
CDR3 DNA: TGTGCCAGCAGCTTATTTTATCCGAACACTGAAGCTTTCTTT
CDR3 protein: CASSLFYPNTEAFF

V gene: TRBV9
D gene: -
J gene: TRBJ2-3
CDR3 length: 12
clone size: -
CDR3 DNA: TGTGCCAGCAGCTCTCGCTGGGATACGCAGTATTTT
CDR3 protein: CASSSRWDTQYF

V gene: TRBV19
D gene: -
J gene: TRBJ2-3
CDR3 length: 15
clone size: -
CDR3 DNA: TGTGCCAGTAGAATTGGGGCAGGCACCACAGATACGCAGTATTTT
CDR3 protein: CASRIGAGTTDTQYF

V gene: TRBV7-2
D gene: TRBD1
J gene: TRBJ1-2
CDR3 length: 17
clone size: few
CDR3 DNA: TGTGCCAGCAGCTTAACCCCGGGACAGGGGTCTAACTATGGCTACACCTTC
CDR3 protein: CASSLTPGQGSNYGYTF

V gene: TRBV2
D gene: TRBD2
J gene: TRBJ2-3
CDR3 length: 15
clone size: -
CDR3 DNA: TGTGCCAGCGGAAGGACTAGCGGGTCAAGTAATACGCAGTATTTT
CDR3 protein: CASGRTSGSSNTQYF

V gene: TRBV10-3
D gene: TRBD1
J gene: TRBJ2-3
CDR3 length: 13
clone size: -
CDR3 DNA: TGTGCCATCAGTCGTTCAGGGGGAGATACGCAGTATTTT
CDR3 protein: CAISRSGGDTQYF

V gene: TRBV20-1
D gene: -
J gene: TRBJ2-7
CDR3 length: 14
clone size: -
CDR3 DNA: TGCAGTGCTAGAGATGAGGGGCGGACCTACGAGCAGTACTTC
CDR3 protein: CSARDEGRTYEQYF

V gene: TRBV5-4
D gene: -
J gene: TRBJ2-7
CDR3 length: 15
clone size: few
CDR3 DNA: TGTGCCAGCAGCTTGACGGGGCTCAGCTCCTACGAGCAGTACTTC
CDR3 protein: CASSLTGLSSYEQYF

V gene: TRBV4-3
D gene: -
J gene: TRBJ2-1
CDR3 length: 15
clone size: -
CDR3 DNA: TGCGCCAGCAGCCTCACCGTCCTGGGGGTGAATGAGCAGTTCTTC
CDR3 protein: CASSLTVLGVNEQFF

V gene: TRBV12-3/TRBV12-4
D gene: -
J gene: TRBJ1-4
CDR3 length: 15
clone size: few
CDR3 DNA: TGTGCCAGCAGGCCCACAGGAGCAACTAATGAAAAACTGTTTTTT
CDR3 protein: CASRPTGATNEKLFF

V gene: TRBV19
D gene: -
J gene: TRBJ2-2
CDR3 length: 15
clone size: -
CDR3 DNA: TGTGCCAGTAGAGTCCCCGGACATAACACCGGGGAGCTGTTTTTT
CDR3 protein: CASRVPGHNTGELFF

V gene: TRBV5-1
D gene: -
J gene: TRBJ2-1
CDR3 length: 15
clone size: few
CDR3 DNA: TGCGCCAGCAGCTTGGTGCCTAGCACGGGCAATGAGCAGTTCTTC
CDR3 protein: CASSLVPSTGNEQFF

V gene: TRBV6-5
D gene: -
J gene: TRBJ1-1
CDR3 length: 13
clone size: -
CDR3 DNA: TGTGCCAGCAGTTTGTCAGAGAACACTGAAGCTTTCTTT
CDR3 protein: CASSLSENTEAFF

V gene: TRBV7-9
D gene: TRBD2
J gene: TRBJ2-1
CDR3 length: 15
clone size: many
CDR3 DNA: TGTGCCAGCAGCAAAGCGGGAGATACGAACAATGAGCAGTTCTTC
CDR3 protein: CASSKAGDTNNEQFF

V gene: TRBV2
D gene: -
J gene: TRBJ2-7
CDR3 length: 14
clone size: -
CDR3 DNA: TGTGCCAGCAGTGGTCGGGCGGACCGCTACGAGCAGTACTTC
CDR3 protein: CASSGRADRYEQYF

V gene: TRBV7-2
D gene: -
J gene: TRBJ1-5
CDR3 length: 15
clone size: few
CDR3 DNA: TGTGCCAGCAGCTTAGATTCGGGGGGCGATCAGCCCCAGCATTTT
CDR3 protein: CASSLDSGGDQPQHF

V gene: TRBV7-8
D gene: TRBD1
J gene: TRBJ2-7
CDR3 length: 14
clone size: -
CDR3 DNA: TGTGCCAGCAGCCCCTCCACAGGGGGCTACGAGCAGTACTTC
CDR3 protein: CASSPSTGGYEQYF

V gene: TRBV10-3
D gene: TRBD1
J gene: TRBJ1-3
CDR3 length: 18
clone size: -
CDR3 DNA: TGTGCCATCAGTGACGCAGTCGGGACAGGGGGACCTGGAAACACCATATATTTT
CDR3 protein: CAISDAVGTGGPGNTIYF

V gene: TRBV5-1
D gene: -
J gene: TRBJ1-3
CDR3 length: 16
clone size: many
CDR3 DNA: TGCGCCAGCAGCTTGAATACACGGAGCTCTGGAAACACCATATATTTT
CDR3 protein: CASSLNTRSSGNTIYF

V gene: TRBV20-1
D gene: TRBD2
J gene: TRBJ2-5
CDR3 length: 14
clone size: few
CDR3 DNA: TGCAGTGGAGCTCGCGGGGGAGGCCAAGAGACCCAGTACTTC
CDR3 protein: CSGARGGGQETQYF

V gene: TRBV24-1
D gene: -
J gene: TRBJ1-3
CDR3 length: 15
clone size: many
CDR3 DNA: TGTGCCACCAGTGATTCAGGGTCCTCTGGAAACACCATATATTTT
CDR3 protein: CATSDSGSSGNTIYF

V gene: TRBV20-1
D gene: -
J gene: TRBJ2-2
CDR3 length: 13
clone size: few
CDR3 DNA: TGCAGTGCTCGCAACATAAACACCGGGGAGCTGTTTTTT
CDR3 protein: CSARNINTGELFF

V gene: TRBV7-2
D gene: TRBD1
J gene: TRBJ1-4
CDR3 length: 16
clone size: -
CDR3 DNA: TGTGCCAGCAGCGGACGGACAGGTGCAACTAATGAAAAACTGTTTTTT
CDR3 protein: CASSGRTGATNEKLFF

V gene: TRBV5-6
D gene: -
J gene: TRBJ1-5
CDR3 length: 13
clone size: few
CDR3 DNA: TGTGCCAGCAGCTTGACGAGGGGACAGCCCCAGCATTTT
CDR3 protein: CASSLTRGQPQHF

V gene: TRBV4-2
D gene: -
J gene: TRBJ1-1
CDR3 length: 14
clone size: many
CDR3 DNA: TGTGCCAGCAGCCACGGGACGGGGAACACTGAAGCTTTCTTT
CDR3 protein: CASSHGTGNTEAFF

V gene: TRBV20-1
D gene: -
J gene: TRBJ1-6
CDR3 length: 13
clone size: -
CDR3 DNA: TGCAGTGCTATTAGACAGCGGGATTCACCCCTCCACTTT
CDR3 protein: CSAIRQRDSPLHF

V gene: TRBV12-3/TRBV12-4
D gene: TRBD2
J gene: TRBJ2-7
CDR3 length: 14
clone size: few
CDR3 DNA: TGTGCCAGCAGTCCGCGACTAGCGGGACATGGGCAGTACTTC
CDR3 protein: CASSPRLAGHGQYF

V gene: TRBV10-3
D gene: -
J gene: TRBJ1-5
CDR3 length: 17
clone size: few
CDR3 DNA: TGTGCCACGAGCCCTCGGCGGCTAGGAGGCGACAATCAGCCCCAGCATTTT
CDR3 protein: CATSPRRLGGDNQPQHF

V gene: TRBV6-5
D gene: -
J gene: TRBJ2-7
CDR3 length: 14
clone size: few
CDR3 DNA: TGTGCCAGCAGTTACAGTGGGAGTCGGTACGAGCAGTACTTC
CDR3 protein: CASSYSGSRYEQYF

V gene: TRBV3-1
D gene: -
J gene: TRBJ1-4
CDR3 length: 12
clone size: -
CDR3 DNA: TGTGCCAGCGGGGACTCTAGGGAAAAACTGTTTTTT
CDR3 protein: CASGDSREKLFF

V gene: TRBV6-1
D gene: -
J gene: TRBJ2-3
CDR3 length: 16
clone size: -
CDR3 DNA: TGTGCCAGCAACCTGGGGGAGGGGGCAGTAACAGATACGCAGTATTTT
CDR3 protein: CASNLGEGAVTDTQYF

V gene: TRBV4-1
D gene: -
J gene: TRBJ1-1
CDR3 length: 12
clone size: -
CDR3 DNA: TGCGCCAGCGGCGGACGGCACACTGAAGCTTTCTTT
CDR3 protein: CASGGRHTEAFF

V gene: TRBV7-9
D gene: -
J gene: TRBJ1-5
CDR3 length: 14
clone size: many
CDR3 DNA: TGTGCCAGCAGCTTAGAGACGGACAATCAGCCCCAGCATTTT
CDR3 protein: CASSLETDNQPQHF

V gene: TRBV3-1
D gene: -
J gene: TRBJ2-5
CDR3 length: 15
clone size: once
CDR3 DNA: TGTGCCAGCAGCCCCCCGGGACTCGAGGCAGAGACCCAGTACTTC
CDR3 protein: CASSPPGLEAETQYF

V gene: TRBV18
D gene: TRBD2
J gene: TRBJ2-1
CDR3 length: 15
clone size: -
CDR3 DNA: TGTGCCAGCTCAGCACCGGGACTAGCCTACAATGAGCAGTTCTTC
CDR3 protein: CASSAPGLAYNEQFF

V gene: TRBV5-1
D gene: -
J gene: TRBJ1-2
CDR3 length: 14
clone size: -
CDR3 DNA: TGCGCCAGCAGCTTGGGTGGGGGCTATGATGGCTACACCTTC
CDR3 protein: CASSLGGGYDGYTF

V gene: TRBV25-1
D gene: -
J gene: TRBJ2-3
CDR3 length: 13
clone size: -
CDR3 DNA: TGTGCCAGCAGTGAGGGAGCTAGGGATACGCAGTATTTT
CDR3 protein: CASSEGARDTQYF

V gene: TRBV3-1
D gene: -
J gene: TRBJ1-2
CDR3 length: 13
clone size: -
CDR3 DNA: TGTGCCAGCAGCCAAGAACGGGGAGGCGGCTACACCTTC
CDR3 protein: CASSQERGGGYTF

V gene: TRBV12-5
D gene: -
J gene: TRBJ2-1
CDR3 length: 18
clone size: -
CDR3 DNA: TGTGCTAGTGGTTTAATCGAGGACGGGACTGCCTCCTACAATGAGCAGTTCTTC
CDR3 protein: CASGLIEDGTASYNEQFF

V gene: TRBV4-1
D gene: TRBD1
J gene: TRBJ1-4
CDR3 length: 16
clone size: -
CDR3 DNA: TGCGCCAGCAGACTGAACGTCGGACAGGGTTATGAAAAACTGTTTTTT
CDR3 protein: CASRLNVGQGYEKLFF

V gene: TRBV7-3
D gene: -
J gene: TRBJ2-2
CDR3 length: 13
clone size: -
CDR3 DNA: TGTGCCAGCAGCTTAATAGTCTCCGGGGAGCTGTTTTTT
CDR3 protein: CASSLIVSGELFF

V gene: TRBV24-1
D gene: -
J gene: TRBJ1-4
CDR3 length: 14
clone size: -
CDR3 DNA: TGTGCCACCAGTGATGACGCAACTAATGAAAAACTGTTTTTT
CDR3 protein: CATSDDATNEKLFF

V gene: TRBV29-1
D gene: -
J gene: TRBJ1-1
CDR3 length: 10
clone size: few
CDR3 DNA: TGCAGCGCGAAGACTAATGAAGCTTTCTTT
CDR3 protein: CSAKTNEAFF

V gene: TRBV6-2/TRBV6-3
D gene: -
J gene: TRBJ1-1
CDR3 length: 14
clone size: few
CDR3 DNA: TGTGCCAGCATAAGGGATTCCCTGAACACTGAAGCTTTCTTT
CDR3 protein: CASIRDSLNTEAFF

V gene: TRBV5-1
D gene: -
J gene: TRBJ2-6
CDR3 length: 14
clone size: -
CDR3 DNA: TGCGCCAGCAGCTTGATTGCTGGGGCCAACGTCCTGACTTTC
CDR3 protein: CASSLIAGANVLTF

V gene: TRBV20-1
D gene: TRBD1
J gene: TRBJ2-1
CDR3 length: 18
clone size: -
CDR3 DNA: TGCAGTGCGGTTGGACAGGGGGCTCTCGTAAGCTCCTACAATGAGCAGTTCTTC
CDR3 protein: CSAVGQGALVSSYNEQFF

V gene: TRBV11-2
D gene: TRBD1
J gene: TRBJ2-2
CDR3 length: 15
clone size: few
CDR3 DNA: TGTGCCAGCAGTTCCCCGGACAGGGGGGCCCGGGAGCTGTTTTTT
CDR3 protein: CASSSPDRGARELFF

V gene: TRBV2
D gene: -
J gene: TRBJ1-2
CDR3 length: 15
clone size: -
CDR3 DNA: TGTGCCAGCAGTGAAGCGGGAGGGGCCAACTATGGCTACACCTTC
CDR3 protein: CASSEAGGANYGYTF

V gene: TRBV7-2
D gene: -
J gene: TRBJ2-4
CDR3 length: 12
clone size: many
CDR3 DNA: TGTGCCAGCAGCTTAATGGTCCAAGCCCCTCTCTTC
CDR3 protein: CASSLMVQAPLF

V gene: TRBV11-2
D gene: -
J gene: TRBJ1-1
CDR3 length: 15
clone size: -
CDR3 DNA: TGTGCCAGCAGCTTGGCCGGGACGGGTGGAACTGAAGCTTTCTTT
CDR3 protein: CASSLAGTGGTEAFF

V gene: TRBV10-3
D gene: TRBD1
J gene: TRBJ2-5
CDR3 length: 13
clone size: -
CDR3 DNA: TGTGCCATCAGTGTGGACAGGGGACAGACCCAGTACTTC
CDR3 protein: CAISVDRGQTQYF

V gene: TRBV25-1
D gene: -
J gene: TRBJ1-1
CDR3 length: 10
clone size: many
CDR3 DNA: TGTGCCAGCAGTGGTAGGCTTTTCACCTTT
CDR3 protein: CASSGRLFTF

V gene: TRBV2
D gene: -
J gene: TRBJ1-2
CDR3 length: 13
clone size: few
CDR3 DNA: TGTGCCAGCAGGAGGAGTATCAACTATGGCTACACCTTC
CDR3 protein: CASRRSINYGYTF

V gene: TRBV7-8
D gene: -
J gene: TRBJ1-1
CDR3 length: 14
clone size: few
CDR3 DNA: TGTGCCAGCAGCTTAGTAGGGGATAACACTGAAGCTTTCTTT
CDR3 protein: CASSLVGDNTEAFF

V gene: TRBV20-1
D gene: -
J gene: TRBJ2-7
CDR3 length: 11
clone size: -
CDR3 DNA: TGCAGTGCTAGGTTGGTAGACGAGCAGTACTTC
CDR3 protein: CSARLVDEQYF

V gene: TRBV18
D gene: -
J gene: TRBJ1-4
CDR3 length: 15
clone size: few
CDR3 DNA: TGTGCCAGCTCACCAAGTGGTCGGGGCAATGAAAAACTGTTTTTT
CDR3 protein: CASSPSGRGNEKLFF

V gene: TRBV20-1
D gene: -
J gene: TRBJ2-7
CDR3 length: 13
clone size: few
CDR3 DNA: TGCAGTGCTAGTCTCCAGGGTTGGGGCGAGCAGTACTTC
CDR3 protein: CSASLQGWGEQYF